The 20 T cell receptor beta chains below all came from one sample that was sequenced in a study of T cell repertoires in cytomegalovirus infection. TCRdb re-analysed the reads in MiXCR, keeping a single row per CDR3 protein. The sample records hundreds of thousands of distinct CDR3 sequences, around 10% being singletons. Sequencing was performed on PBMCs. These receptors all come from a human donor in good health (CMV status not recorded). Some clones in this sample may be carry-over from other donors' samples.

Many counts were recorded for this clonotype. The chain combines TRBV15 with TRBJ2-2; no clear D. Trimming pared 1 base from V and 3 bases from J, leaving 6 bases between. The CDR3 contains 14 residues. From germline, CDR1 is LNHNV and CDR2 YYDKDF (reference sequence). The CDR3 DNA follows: TGTGCCACCAGCAGAGTTAGGGACACCGGGGAGCTGTTTTTT. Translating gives CATSRVRDTGELFF.

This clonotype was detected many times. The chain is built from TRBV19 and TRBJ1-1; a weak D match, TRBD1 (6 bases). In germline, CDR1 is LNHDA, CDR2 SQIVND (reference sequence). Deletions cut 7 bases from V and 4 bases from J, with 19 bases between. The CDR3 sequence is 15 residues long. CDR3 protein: CASIPIQGGSTEAFF. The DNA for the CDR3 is TGTGCCAGTATTCCAATACAGGGAGGGAGCACTGAAGCTTTCTTT.

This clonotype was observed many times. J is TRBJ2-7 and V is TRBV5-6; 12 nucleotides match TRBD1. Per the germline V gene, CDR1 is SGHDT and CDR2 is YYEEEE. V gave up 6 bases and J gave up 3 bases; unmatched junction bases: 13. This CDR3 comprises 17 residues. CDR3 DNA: TGTGCCAGCACCGGGACAGGGGGCCGTAGCGGGGGCTACGAGCAGTACTTC. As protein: CASTGTGGRSGGYEQYF. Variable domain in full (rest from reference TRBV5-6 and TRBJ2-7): DAGVTQSPTHLIKTRGQQVTLRCSPKSGHDTVSWYQQALGQGPQFIFQYYEEEERQRGNFPDRFSGHQFPNYSSELNVNALLLGDSALYLCASTGTGGRSGGYEQYFGPGTRLTVT.

The CDR3 spells CASSYRHNEKLFF. The CDR3 nucleotides are TGTGCCAGCAGTTACAGGCATAATGAAAAACTGTTTTTT. The chain employs TRBV6-5 and TRBJ1-4; the D is unclear. Germline V CDR1 and CDR2: MNHEY, SVGAGI. The CDR3 loop spans 13 amino acids. V was shortened by 2 bases and J by 4 bases, with 5 bases between the two germline ends.

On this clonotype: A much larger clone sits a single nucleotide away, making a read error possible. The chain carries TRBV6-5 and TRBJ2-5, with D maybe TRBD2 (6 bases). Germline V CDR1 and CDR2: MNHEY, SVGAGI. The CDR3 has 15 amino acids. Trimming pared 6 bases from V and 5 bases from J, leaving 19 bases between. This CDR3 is CASSVGGPSRETQYF. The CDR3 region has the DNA TGTGCCAGCAGCGTCGGAGGGCCCAGTAGGGAGACCCAGTACTTC.

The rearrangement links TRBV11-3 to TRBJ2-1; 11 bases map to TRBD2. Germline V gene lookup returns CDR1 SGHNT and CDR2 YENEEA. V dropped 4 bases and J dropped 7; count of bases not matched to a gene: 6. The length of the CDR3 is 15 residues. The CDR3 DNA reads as TGTGCCAGCAGCTCGGGTAGCGGGAGGGGAAATGAGCAGTTCTTC. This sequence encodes CASSSGSGRGNEQFF.

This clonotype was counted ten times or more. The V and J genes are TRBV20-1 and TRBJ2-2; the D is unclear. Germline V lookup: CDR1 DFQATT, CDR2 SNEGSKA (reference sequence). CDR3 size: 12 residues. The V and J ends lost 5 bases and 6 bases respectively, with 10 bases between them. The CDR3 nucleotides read TGCAGTGCTCCCTCAAGCCCCGGGGAGCTGTTTTTT. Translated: CSAPSSPGELFF.

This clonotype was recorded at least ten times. CDR3: CASSLEGPGLSTEAFF. The CDR3 DNA reads as TGTGCCAGCAGCTTAGAAGGGCCGGGGTTAAGCACTGAAGCTTTCTTT. The chain joins TRBV7-9 to TRBJ1-1; D is unclear. The germline gives CDR1 SEHNR, CDR2 FQNEAQ (reference sequence). CDR3 length equals 16 residues. Between the trimmed V and J ends, which lost 1 base and 4 bases, there was a span of 16 bases.

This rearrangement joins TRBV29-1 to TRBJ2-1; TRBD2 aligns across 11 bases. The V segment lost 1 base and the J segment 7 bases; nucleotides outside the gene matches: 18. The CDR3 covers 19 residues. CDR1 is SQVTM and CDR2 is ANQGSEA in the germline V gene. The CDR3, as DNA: TGCAGCGTTGAAGGGAAGAGCGGGACTAGCGGTACGAGGGGGAATGAGCAGTTCTTC. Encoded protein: CSVEGKSGTSGTRGNEQFF.

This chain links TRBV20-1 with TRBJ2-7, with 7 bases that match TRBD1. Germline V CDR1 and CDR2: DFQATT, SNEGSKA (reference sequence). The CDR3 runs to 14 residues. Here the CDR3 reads CSQDPNRGINEQYF. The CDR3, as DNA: TGCAGCCAAGACCCGAACAGGGGAATCAACGAGCAGTACTTC.

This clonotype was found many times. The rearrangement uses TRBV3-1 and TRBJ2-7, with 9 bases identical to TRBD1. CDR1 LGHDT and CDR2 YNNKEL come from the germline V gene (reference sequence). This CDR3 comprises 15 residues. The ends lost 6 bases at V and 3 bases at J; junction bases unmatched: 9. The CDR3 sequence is CASSPGTGYLYEQYF. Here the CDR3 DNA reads TGTGCCAGCAGTCCCGGGACAGGGTACCTCTACGAGCAGTACTTC.

DNA for the CDR3: TGTGCCAGCAGTGGGGGACCCGGCTACACCTTC. Translated: CASSGGPGYTF. V gene TRBV2 combines with J gene TRBJ1-2; D might be TRBD1 (5 bases). The germline gives CDR1 SNHLY, CDR2 FYNNEI. Trimming took 4 bases from V and 8 from J, leaving 8 bases between them. The CDR3 covers 11 residues.

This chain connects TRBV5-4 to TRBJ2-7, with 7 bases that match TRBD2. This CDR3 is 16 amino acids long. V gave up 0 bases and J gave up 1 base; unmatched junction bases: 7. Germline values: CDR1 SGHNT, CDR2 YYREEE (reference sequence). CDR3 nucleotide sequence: TGTGCCAGCAGCTTGGCCGGCGGGAGAATGTCCTACGAGCAGTACTTC. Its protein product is CASSLAGGRMSYEQYF.

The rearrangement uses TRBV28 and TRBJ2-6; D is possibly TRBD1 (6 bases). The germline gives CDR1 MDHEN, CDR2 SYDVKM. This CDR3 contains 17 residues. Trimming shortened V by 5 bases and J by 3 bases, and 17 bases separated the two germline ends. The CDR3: CASSVQGPPVGANVLTF. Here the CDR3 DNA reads TGTGCCAGCAGTGTCCAGGGGCCCCCTGTTGGGGCCAACGTCCTGACTTTC.

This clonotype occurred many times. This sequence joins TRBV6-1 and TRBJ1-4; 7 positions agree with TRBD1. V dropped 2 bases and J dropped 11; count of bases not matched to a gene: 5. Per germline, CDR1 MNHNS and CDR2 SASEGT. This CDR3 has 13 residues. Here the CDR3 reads CASSESQGTKLFF. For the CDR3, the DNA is TGTGCCAGCAGTGAATCACAGGGGACCAAACTGTTTTTT.

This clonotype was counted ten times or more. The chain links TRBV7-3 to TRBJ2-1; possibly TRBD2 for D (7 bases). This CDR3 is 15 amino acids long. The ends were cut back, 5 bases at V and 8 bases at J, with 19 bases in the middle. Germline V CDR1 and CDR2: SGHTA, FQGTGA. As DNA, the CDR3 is TGTGCCAGCAGCCAAACGGGGGGCGCGGTCTATGAGCAGTTCTTC. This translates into CASSQTGGAVYEQFF.

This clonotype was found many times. The CDR3 is CASMGPPNQPQHF. The CDR3, as DNA: TGTGCCAGCATGGGACCACCCAATCAGCCCCAGCATTTT. V usage is TRBV12-3 or TRBV12-4 and J usage is TRBJ1-5, with a weak D call TRBD1 (5 bases). The CDR3 sequence is 13 residues long. Deletions cut 7 bases from V and 3 bases from J, with 10 bases between.

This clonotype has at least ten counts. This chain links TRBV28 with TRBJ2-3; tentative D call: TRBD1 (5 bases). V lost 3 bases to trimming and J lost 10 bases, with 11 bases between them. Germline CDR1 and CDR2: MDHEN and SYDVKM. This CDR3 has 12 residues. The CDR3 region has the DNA TGTGCCAGCAGTTTTCAGGGTTATTCGCAGTATTTT. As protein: CASSFQGYSQYF.

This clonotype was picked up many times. The CDR3 DNA reads TGTGCCAGCAGGGGGACAGGGAGCTCCTACGAGCAGTACTTC. Its translation is CASRGTGSSYEQYF. The chain links TRBV28 to TRBJ2-7, with TRBD1 matching over 9 bases. Losses at the gene ends were 6 bases for V and 0 bases for J; bases not matched to a gene: 3. Germline loops: CDR1 MDHEN, CDR2 SYDVKM. This CDR3 contains 14 residues.

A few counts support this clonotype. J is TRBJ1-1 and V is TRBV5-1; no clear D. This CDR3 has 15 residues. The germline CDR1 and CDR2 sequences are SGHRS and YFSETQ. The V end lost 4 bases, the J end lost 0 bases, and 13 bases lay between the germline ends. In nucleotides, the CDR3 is TGCGCCAGCAGCCCACCGGAGAGATTGAACACTGAAGCTTTCTTT. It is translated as CASSPPERLNTEAFF.